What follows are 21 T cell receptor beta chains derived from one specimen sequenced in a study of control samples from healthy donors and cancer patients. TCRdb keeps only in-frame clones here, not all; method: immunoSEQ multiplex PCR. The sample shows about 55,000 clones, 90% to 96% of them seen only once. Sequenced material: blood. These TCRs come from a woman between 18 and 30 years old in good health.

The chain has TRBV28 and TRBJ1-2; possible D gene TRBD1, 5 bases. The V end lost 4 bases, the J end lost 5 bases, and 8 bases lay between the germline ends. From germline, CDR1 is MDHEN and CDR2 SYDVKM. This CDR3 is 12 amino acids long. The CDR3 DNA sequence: TGTGCCAGCAGTTACCGGGGGTATGGCTACACCTTC. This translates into CASSYRGYGYTF.

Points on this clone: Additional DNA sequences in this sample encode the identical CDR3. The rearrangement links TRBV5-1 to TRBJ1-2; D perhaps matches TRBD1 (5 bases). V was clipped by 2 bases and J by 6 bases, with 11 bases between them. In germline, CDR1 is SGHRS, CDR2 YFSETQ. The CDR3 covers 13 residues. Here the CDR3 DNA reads TGCGCCAGCAGCTTTACAGGTGGAGATGGCTACACCTTC. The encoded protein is CASSFTGGDGYTF.

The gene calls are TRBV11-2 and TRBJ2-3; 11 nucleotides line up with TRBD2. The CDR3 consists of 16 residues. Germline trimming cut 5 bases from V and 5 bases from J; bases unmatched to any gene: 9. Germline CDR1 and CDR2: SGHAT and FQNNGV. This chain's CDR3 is CASSPTLTSGGDTQYF. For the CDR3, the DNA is TGTGCCAGCAGCCCCACTTTAACTAGCGGGGGAGATACGCAGTATTTT.

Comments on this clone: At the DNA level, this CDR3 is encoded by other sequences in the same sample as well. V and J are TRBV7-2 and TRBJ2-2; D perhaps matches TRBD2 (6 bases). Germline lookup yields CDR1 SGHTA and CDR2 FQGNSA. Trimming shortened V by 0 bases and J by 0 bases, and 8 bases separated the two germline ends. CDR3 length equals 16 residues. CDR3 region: CASSLAGGSNTGELFF. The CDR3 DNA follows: TGTGCCAGCAGCTTAGCGGGGGGTTCGAACACCGGGGAGCTGTTTTTT.

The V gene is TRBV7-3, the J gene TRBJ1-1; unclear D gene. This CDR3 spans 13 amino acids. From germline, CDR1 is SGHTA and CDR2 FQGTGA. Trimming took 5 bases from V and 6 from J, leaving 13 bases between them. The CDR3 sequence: CASSPHDGSEAFF. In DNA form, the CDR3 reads TGTGCCAGCAGCCCTCACGACGGATCTGAAGCTTTCTTT.

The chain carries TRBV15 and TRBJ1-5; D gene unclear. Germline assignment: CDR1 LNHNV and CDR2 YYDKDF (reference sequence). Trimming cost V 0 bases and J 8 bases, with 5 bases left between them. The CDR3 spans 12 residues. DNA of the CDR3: TGTGCCACCAGCAGAGATGGGGAGCCCCAGCATTTT. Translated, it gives CATSRDGEPQHF. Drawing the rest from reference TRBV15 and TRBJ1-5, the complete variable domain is DAMVIQNPRYQVTQFGKPVTLSCSQTLNHNVMYWYQQKSSQAPKLLFHYYDKDFNNEADTPDNFQSRRPNTSFCFLDIRSPGLGDTAMYLCATSRDGEPQHFGDGTRLSIL.

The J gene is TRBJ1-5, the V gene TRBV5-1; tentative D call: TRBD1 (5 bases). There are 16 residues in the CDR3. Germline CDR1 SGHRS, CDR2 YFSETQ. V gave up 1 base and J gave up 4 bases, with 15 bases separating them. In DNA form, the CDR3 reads TGCGCCAGCAGCTTGAGTCCAGGTGGGGGGAATCAGCCCCAGCATTTT. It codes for CASSLSPGGGNQPQHF. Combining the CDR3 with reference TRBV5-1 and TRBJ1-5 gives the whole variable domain KAGVTQTPRYLIKTRGQQVTLSCSPISGHRSVSWYQQTPGQGLQFLFEYFSETQRNKGNFPGRFSGRQFSNSRSEMNVSTLELGDSALYLCASSLSPGGGNQPQHFGDGTRLSIL.

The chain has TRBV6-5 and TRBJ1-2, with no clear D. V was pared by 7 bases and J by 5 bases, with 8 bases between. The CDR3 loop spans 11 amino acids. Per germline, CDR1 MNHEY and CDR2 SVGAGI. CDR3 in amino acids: CASIGSYGYTF. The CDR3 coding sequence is TGTGCCAGCATTGGTTCTTATGGCTACACCTTC.

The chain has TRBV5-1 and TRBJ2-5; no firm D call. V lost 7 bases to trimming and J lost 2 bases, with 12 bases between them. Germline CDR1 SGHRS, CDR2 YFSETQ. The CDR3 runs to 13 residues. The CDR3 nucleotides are TGCGCCAGCTTAGGACGTTCTCAAGAGACCCAGTACTTC. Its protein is CASLGRSQETQYF.

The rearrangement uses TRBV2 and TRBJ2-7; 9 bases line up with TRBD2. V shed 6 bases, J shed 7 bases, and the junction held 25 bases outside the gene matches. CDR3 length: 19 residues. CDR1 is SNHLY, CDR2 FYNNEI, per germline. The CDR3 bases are TGTGCCAGCAGGGGGCTCGGGCGGGGGGGGCCTTTCCCAATATCTGAGCAGTACTTC. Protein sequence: CASRGLGRGGPFPISEQYF.

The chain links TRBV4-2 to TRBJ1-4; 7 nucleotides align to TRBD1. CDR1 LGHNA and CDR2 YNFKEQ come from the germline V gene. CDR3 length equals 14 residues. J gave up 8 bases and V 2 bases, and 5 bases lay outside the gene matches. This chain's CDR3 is CASSQPRGGEKLFF. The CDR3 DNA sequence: TGTGCCAGCAGCCAACCCAGGGGGGGAGAAAAACTGTTTTTT.

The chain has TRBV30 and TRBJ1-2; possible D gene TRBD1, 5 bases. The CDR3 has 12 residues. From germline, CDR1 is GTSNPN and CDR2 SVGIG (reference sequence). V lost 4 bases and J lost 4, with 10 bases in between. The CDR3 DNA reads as TGTGCCTGGAAGGACATCCTCTATGGCTACACCTTC. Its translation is CAWKDILYGYTF.

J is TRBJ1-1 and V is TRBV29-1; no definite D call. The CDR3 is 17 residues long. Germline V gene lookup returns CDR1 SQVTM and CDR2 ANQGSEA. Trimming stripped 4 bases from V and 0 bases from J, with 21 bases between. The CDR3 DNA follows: TGCAGCGTTGGTGGATCAGGAGTGATGGGGTTGAACACTGAAGCTTTCTTT. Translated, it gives CSVGGSGVMGLNTEAFF.

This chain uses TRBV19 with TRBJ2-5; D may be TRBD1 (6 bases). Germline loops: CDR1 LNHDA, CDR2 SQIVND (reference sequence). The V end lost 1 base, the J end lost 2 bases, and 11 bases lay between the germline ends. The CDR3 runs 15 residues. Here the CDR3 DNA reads TGTGCCAGTAGTATAGTGGGGGCGATGCAAGAGACCCAGTACTTC. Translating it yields CASSIVGAMQETQYF.

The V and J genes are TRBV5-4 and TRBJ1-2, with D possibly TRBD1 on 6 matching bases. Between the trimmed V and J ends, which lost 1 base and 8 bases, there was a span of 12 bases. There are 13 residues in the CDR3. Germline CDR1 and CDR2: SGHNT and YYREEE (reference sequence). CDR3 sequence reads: CASSLQGGQGYTF. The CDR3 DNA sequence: TGTGCCAGCAGCTTGCAAGGGGGTCAAGGCTACACCTTC.

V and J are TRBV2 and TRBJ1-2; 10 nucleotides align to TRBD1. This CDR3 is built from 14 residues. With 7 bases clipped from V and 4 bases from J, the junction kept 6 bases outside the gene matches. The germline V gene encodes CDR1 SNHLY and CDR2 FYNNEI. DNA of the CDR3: TGTGCCAGCACCCGGACAGGGGGGTCCTATGGCTACACCTTC. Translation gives CASTRTGGSYGYTF. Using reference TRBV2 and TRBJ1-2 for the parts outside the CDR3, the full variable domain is EPEVTQTPSHQVTQMGQEVILRCVPISNHLYFYWYRQILGQKVEFLVSFYNNEISEKSEIFDDQFSVERPDGSNFTLKIRSTKLEDSAMYFCASTRTGGSYGYTFGSGTRLTVV.

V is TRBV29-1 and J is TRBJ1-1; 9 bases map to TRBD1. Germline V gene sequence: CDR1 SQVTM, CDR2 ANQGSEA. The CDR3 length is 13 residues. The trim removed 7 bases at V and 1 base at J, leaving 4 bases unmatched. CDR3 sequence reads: CSAQTGGNTEAFF. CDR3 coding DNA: TGCAGCGCTCAGACAGGGGGGAACACTGAAGCTTTCTTT.

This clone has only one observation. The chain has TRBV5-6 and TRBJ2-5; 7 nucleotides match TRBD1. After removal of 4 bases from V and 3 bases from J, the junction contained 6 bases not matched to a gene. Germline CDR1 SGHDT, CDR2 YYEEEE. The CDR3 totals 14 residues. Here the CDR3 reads CASSEGQAEETQYF. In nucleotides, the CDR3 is TGTGCCAGCAGCGAAGGACAGGCAGAAGAGACCCAGTACTTC. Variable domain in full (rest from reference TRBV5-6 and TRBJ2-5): DAGVTQSPTHLIKTRGQQVTLRCSPKSGHDTVSWYQQALGQGPQFIFQYYEEEERQRGNFPDRFSGHQFPNYSSELNVNALLLGDSALYLCASSEGQAEETQYFGPGTRLLVL.

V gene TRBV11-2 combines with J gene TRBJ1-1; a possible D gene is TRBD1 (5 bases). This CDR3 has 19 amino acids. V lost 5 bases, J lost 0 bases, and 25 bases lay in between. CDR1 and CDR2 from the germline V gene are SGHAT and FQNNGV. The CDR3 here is CASSHTQLRDPGLNTEAFF. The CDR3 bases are TGTGCCAGCAGCCATACACAACTCAGGGACCCGGGGCTGAACACTGAAGCTTTCTTT.

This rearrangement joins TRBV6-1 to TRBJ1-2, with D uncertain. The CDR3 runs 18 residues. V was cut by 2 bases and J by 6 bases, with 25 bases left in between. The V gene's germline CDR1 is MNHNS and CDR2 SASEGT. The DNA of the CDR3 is TGTGCCAGCAGTGAACGAACGGCCTATTTTCAGGAGATAAATGGCTACACCTTC. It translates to CASSERTAYFQEINGYTF.

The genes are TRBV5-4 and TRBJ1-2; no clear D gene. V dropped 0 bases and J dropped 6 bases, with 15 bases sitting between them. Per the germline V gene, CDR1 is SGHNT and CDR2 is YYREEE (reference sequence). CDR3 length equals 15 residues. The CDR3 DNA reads TGTGCCAGCAGCTTGGGTTTAGAGGCGTCGGATGGCTACACCTTC. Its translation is CASSLGLEASDGYTF.